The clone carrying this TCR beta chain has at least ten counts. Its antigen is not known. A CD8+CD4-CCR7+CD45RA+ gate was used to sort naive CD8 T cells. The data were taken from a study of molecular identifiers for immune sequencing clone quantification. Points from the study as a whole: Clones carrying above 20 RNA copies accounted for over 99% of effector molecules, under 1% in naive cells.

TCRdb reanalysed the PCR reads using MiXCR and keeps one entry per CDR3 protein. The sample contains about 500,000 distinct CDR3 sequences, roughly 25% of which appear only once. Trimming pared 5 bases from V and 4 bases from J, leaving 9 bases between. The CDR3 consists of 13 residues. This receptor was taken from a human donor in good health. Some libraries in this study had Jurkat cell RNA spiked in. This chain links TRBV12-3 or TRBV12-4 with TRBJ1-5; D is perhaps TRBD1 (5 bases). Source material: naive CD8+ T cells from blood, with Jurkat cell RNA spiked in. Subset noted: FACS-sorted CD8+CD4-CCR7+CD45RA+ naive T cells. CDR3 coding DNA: TGTGCCAGCAGTCGACAGACAAATCAGCCCCAGCATTTT. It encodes CASSRQTNQPQHF.